This T cell receptor beta chain is drawn from a study of CD8+ T cells in alopecia areata. Study context: Tofacitinib lasted 6 to 18 months, then 6 months off drug. Study-wide results and limits: Clonality in lesional scalp, especially alopecia totalis/universalis, exceeded that of normal scalp. Persistence in scalp and blood during tofacitinib was observed for many expanded lesional clones.

RNA extraction and reverse transcription yielded cDNA as sequencing template. Measured with immunoSEQ multiplex PCR; TCRdb has only the in-frame clones, and not every one. This sample carries over 3,500 clones, approximately 57% of them seen once, and the ten largest clones take 11%. The V and J ends lost 3 bases and 2 bases respectively, with 3 bases between them. Germline loops: CDR1 SGHTA, CDR2 FQGNSA. The CDR3 is 12 residues long. Described treatment: oral pan-JAK inhibitor, 5-10 mg twice daily. Collection of lesional scalp punch biopsies and peripheral blood was performed in alopecia areata patients. As regards this clone: The antigen is unknown.

The gene calls are TRBV7-2 and TRBJ2-3; D is unclear. Source: skin, taken around week 36, from a patient treated with tofacitinib. This receptor was obtained from a human donor with alopecia areata. CDR3 DNA sequence: TGTGCCAGCAGCTTTGCCACAGATACGCAGTATTTT. Its protein product is CASSFATDTQYF.